This is a list of T cell receptor beta chains from one sample in a study of T cells after yellow fever vaccination. TCRdb redid the calling of the 5' RACE reads with MiXCR, one entry per CDR3 protein. The sample holds roughly 180,000 distinct CDR3 sequences, about 6.2% seen once. Sequencing was performed on CD4+ T cells sorted from PBMCs, taken on the day of the first yellow fever vaccination. The receptors come from a man younger than 30 who received the YFV17D yellow fever vaccine. Each CDR3 is given with its conserved first and last residue. The order of the fields is V gene, J gene, clone size, D gene, CDR3 DNA, CDR3 protein. The D gene is left open where the match is weak. Clone size is stated in some rows and not others, as once, few, many or a class when expanded.

>TRBV4-2|TRBJ2-3|few|TRBD2
TGTGCCAGCAGCCGTACTAGCGGGGGGGTTCAAGATACGCAGTATTTT
CASSRTSGGVQDTQYF
>TRBV6-2/TRBV6-3|TRBJ2-5|NA|NA
TGTGCCAGCAGTTACCTTCAATCACCAGGGATTCTTCAAGAGACCCAGTACTTC
CASSYLQSPGILQETQYF
>TRBV18|TRBJ2-1|many|NA
TGTGCCAGTGAGCTCAGCTCCTACAATGAGCAGTTCTTC
CASELSSYNEQFF
>TRBV20-1|TRBJ2-3|many|NA
TGCAGTGCTGGGCGGCGACCAGGAGATACGCAGTATTTT
CSAGRRPGDTQYF
>TRBV5-1|TRBJ1-1|many|NA
TGCGCCAGCAGCTCTCCGGGCGATAAGCTAGCTTTCTTT
CASSSPGDKLAFF
>TRBV6-5|TRBJ2-3|NA|TRBD2
TGTGCCAGCAGTTCGTGGACTAGCGTGGGGACAGATACGCAGTATTTT
CASSSWTSVGTDTQYF
>TRBV5-1|TRBJ1-1|many|NA
TGCGCCAGCAGCTTTACGGGTAGGGGGACTGAAGCTTTCTTT
CASSFTGRGTEAFF
>TRBV7-2|TRBJ2-5|many|TRBD1
TGTGCCAGCAGCTTAGCGTGGGCAGGGGGACGTGAGACCCAGTACTTC
CASSLAWAGGRETQYF
>TRBV6-2/TRBV6-3|TRBJ1-1|NA|NA
TGTGCCAGCAGTTTCAGGGTCACTGAAGCTTTCTTT
CASSFRVTEAFF
>TRBV12-3/TRBV12-4|TRBJ1-5|NA|NA
TGTGCCAGCAGGTTGTCAGGCGGTGATCAGCCCCAGCATTTT
CASRLSGGDQPQHF
>TRBV10-3|TRBJ1-2|many|NA
TGTGCCATCAGTGACCCCCCTGGCAGCCGCTATGGCTACACCTTC
CAISDPPGSRYGYTF
>TRBV11-1|TRBJ2-5|few|TRBD1
TGTGCCAGCAGCCGGGGGACAGGGGTTGCGGAGACCCAGTACTTC
CASSRGTGVAETQYF
>TRBV5-1|TRBJ1-3|many|NA
TGCGCCAGCAGAGGAAGGGGAACGGAAAACACCATATATTTT
CASRGRGTENTIYF
>TRBV25-1|TRBJ2-3|many|NA
TGTGCCAGCAGTGCGAATACGCAGTATTTT
CASSANTQYF
>TRBV7-2|TRBJ2-4|many|NA
TGTGCCAGCAGCCTTGGATTAGCCAAAAACATTCAGTACTTC
CASSLGLAKNIQYF
>TRBV20-1|TRBJ2-3|many|NA
TGCAGTGCTAGGGATTGGGGACACCAGAGGGATCTACTAAGCACAGATACGCAGTATTTT
CSARDWGHQRDLLSTDTQYF
>TRBV6-2/TRBV6-3|TRBJ2-3|few|NA
TGTGCCAGCAGTTTCATCAGGGCTGATACGCAGTATTTT
CASSFIRADTQYF
>TRBV6-5|TRBJ1-2|many|TRBD1
TGTGCCAGCAGTCCCCTCGGGACAGGGGGAGGCTACACCTTC
CASSPLGTGGGYTF
>TRBV4-2|TRBJ1-6|NA|TRBD1
TGTGCCAGCAGCCAAGAACAGGGGGCCTATTCACCCCTCCACTTT
CASSQEQGAYSPLHF
>TRBV5-1|TRBJ2-5|NA|TRBD1
TGCGCCAGCAGCTTGTTAGGGGGCGAAGAGACCCAGTACTTC
CASSLLGGEETQYF
>TRBV4-1|TRBJ1-1|many|NA
TGCGCCAGCAGTCCCTATGGGGTGAACACTGAAGCTTTCTTT
CASSPYGVNTEAFF
>TRBV20-1|TRBJ1-3|few|NA
TGCAGTGCTGGACGGATCTCTGGAAACACCATATATTTT
CSAGRISGNTIYF
>TRBV5-1|TRBJ2-3|NA|TRBD1
TGCGCCAGCAGCTTCCCAGGACAGGGAGCAGATACGCAGTATTTT
CASSFPGQGADTQYF
>TRBV5-1|TRBJ2-1|NA|TRBD2
TGCGCCAGCAGCCCGGGGGGGGAAATCGACTCCTACAATGAGCAGTTCTTC
CASSPGGEIDSYNEQFF
>TRBV5-1|TRBJ2-3|NA|NA
TGCGCCAGCAGCTCGGGACTCGGGACAGATACGCAGTATTTT
CASSSGLGTDTQYF
>TRBV5-1|TRBJ2-3|many|TRBD2
TGCGCCAGCAGCTTTACCAGCGGGGGGGCCCGAGATACGCAGTATTTT
CASSFTSGGARDTQYF
>TRBV15|TRBJ2-4|NA|TRBD1
TGTGCCACCAGCAGAGATCTTGTCGACAGGGGTCCTTCGTACTTC
CATSRDLVDRGPSYF
>TRBV5-4|TRBJ2-1|many|TRBD2
TGTGCCAGCAGCTTGGCCGAGCGGGGGGATGAGCAGTTCTTC
CASSLAERGDEQFF
>TRBV7-3|TRBJ2-5|NA|NA
TGTGCCAGCAGCCCTGGCTTCGGATTGGAGACCCAGTACTTC
CASSPGFGLETQYF
>TRBV29-1|TRBJ2-2|many|NA
TGCAGCGTTGCTGCGAGGGCAGATACCGGGGAGCTGTTTTTT
CSVAARADTGELFF
>TRBV4-3|TRBJ2-3|NA|NA
TGCGCCAGCAGCCAAGAGGAACGGCGGGGTAGCACAGATACGCAGTATTTT
CASSQEERRGSTDTQYF
>TRBV6-2/TRBV6-3|TRBJ2-1|many|NA
TGTGCCAGCAGTTACGAATTCGCTAGAAATTACAATGAGCAGTTCTTC
CASSYEFARNYNEQFF
>TRBV5-1|TRBJ2-3|NA|TRBD2
TGCGCCAGCCGTCCCGGGACTAGCGGGATCACAGATACGCAGTATTTT
CASRPGTSGITDTQYF
>TRBV7-8|TRBJ1-1|few|NA
TGTGCCAGCACGTACTTCTTGGGGGGCACTGAAGCTTTCTTT
CASTYFLGGTEAFF
>TRBV5-6|TRBJ1-1|few|TRBD1
TGTGCCAGCAGGGAGACAGGGCGAAACACTGAAGCTTTCTTT
CASRETGRNTEAFF
>TRBV18|TRBJ1-4|many|NA
TGTGCCAGCTCACCGGAAGGAGCAACTAATGAAAAACTGTTTTTT
CASSPEGATNEKLFF
>TRBV4-1|TRBJ1-2|many|NA
TGCGCCAGCAGCCAAGATCCGGGAGAGAACTATGGCTACACCTTC
CASSQDPGENYGYTF
>TRBV19|TRBJ2-2|many|NA
TGTGCCAGTAGTATTGGCAGGGCTAGCACCGGGGAGCTGTTTTTT
CASSIGRASTGELFF
>TRBV7-9|TRBJ2-3|few|TRBD1
TGTGCCAGCAGCCACGGACAGGGTGGAGATACGCAGTATTTT
CASSHGQGGDTQYF
>TRBV5-1|TRBJ2-1|many|NA
TGCGCCAGCAGCCAGAAACGGGATGAGCAGTTCTTC
CASSQKRDEQFF
>TRBV7-3|TRBJ2-2|many|NA
TGTGCCAGCTCCTCGTACCTGACCGGGGAGCTGTTTTTT
CASSSYLTGELFF
>TRBV18|TRBJ2-7|few|NA
TGTGCCAGCTCACCACCGGCGGAGGTCGAGCAGTACTTC
CASSPPAEVEQYF
>TRBV12-3/TRBV12-4|TRBJ1-2|NA|TRBD1
TGTGCCAGCAGTTGGGACAGGGGGAATGGCTACACCTTC
CASSWDRGNGYTF
>TRBV6-1|TRBJ2-1|few|NA
TGTGCCAGCAGTGAGGGTCTTGGCAGGGATGCGTTCTTC
CASSEGLGRDAFF
>TRBV4-2|TRBJ2-1|NA|NA
TGTGCCAGCAGCCGCGTGTGGGGGGGCCATGAGCAGTTCTTC
CASSRVWGGHEQFF
>TRBV5-6|TRBJ1-1|many|TRBD1
TGTGCCAGCAGCTTGAAAAACCAGGGGGCGAACACTGAAGCTTTCTTT
CASSLKNQGANTEAFF
>TRBV27|TRBJ2-5|many|NA
TGTGCCACCATCATTAGGGGGGTGGGAGAGACCCAGTACTTC
CATIIRGVGETQYF
>TRBV5-1|TRBJ1-4|NA|NA
TGCGCCAGCAGCTTGGTCTGGGGGGGTGAAAAACTGTTTTTT
CASSLVWGGEKLFF
>TRBV20-1|TRBJ2-4|many|NA
TGCAGTGCTAGGTACCCGGGACTCAAAAACATTCAGTACTTC
CSARYPGLKNIQYF
>TRBV7-2|TRBJ1-2|NA|NA
TGTGCCAGCAGCCCCAGGGCAAGAGGGTATGGCTACACCTTC
CASSPRARGYGYTF
>TRBV20-1|TRBJ1-1|many|NA
TGCAGCTTGACAGCCGGCGACACTGAAGCTTTCTTT
CSLTAGDTEAFF
>TRBV5-6|TRBJ1-2|NA|NA
TGTGCCAGCAGCTCGGGCTGGGGGGCGCTCGGCTACACCTTC
CASSSGWGALGYTF
>TRBV25-1|TRBJ2-1|many|NA
TGTGCCAGCAGCCCTTCGCGGGCCTCCTACAATGAGCAGTTCTTC
CASSPSRASYNEQFF
>TRBV5-6|TRBJ2-1|NA|NA
TGTGCCAGCAGCTTACTACGTCCTGGTGAGCAGTTCTTC
CASSLLRPGEQFF
>TRBV20-1|TRBJ2-1|few|NA
TGCAGTGTAATAGACAGGAGCTCCTACAATGAGCAGTTCTTC
CSVIDRSSYNEQFF
>TRBV18|TRBJ1-2|NA|TRBD1
TGTGCCAGCTCACCTCGGAACGACAGGGGAAACTATGGCTACACCTTC
CASSPRNDRGNYGYTF
>TRBV4-2|TRBJ2-3|many|NA
TGTGCCAGCAGCCAAGATCCCCTCCTATTAACAGATACGCAGTATTTT
CASSQDPLLLTDTQYF